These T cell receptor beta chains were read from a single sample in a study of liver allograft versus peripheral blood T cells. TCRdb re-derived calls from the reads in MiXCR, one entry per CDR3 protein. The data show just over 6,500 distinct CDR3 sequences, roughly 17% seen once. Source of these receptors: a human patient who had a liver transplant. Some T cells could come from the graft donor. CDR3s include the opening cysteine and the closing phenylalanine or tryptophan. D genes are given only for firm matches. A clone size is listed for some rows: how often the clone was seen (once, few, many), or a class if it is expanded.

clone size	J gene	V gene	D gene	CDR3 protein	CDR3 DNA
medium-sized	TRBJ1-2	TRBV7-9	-	CASSQMRGGNYGYTF	TGTGCCAGCAGCCAAATGCGGGGCGGCAACTATGGCTACACCTTC
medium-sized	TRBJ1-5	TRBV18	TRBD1	CASSPPNGQGPQPQHF	TGTGCCAGCTCACCACCGAATGGACAGGGACCCCAGCCCCAGCATTTT
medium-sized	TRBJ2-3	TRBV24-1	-	CATSVGGADTQYF	TGTGCCACCAGTGTCGGCGGCGCAGATACGCAGTATTTT
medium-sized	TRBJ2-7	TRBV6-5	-	CASSYEAESSYEQYF	TGTGCCAGCAGTTACGAAGCGGAGAGCTCCTACGAGCAGTACTTC
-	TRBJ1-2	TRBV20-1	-	CSARAEDLGGYTF	TGCAGTGCTAGAGCCGAAGACCTGGGAGGCTACACCTTC
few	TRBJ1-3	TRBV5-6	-	CASSLESGGNTIYF	TGTGCCAGCAGCTTGGAGTCAGGCGGAAACACCATATATTTT
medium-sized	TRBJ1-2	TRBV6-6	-	CASRSSGQDYGYTF	TGTGCCAGCAGGAGTAGTGGGCAGGACTATGGCTACACCTTC
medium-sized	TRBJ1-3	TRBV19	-	CASIPGRGPSGNTIYF	TGTGCCAGTATCCCAGGACGGGGGCCTTCTGGAAACACCATATATTTT
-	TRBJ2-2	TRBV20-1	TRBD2	CSAPTSGRVTGELFF	TGCAGTGCTCCCACTAGCGGGAGGGTCACCGGGGAGCTGTTTTTT
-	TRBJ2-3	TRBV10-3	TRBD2	CAISVGLAANTDTKYF	TGTGCCATCAGTGTAGGACTAGCGGCAAACACAGATACGAAGTATTTT
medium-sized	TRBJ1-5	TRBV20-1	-	CSARDPARGLSNQPQHF	TGCAGTGCTAGAGATCCCGCCAGGGGATTATCCAATCAGCCCCAGCATTTT
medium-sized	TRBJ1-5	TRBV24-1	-	CATSESGAGQPQHF	TGTGCCACCAGTGAATCGGGGGCAGGTCAGCCCCAGCATTTT
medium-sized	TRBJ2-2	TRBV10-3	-	CAIGGGTGELFF	TGTGCCATTGGTGGGGGCACCGGGGAGCTGTTTTTT
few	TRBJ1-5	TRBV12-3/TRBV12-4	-	CASSLFSNQPQHF	TGTGCCAGCAGTTTATTTAGCAATCAGCCCCAGCATTTT
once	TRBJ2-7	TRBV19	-	CASSMSGAGLYEQYF	TGTGCCAGTAGTATGTCAGGGGCGGGCCTTTACGAGCAGTACTTC
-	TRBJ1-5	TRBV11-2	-	CASSLGGVSNQPQHF	TGTGCCAGCAGCTTAGGAGGGGTAAGCAATCAGCCCCAGCATTTT
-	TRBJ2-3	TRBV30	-	CAWSGLGLGTDTQYF	TGTGCCTGGAGCGGCTTGGGCTTAGGCACAGATACGCAGTATTTT